One and the same sample provided the 18 T cell receptor beta chains below, sequenced in a study of OX40 agonist ivuxolimab in advanced cancers. Libraries were made using the immunoSEQ multiplex PCR assay. The clones in this table, taken by TCRdb from immuneACCESS, are in-frame only. Not every clone is retained; where verified, under half of the shortfall comes from an unresolved V gene, and the cause of the rest is unknown. This sample gives fewer than 20,000 clones in total; over 75% of them show up just once. About 25% of the sample is in the top ten clones. The source material was CD4+ or CD8+ T cells sorted from blood, sampled in a trial of the OX40 agonist ivuxolimab. All receptors derive from an adult with an advanced solid tumor such as melanoma, head and neck, liver or kidney cancer.

The rearrangement joins TRBV19 to TRBJ1-6; D is undetermined. The germline gives CDR1 LNHDA, CDR2 SQIVND (reference sequence). This CDR3 has 17 residues. Trimming stripped 7 bases from V and 7 bases from J, with 23 bases between. The CDR3 coding sequence is TGTGCCAGTAACCCCGAAATGCAAGAGGTCGTAAATTCACCCCTCCACTTT. Amino acids: CASNPEMQEVVNSPLHF.

The J gene is TRBJ2-2, the V gene TRBV4-1; a possible D gene is TRBD1 (6 bases). This CDR3 has 14 amino acids. In germline, CDR1 is MGHRA, CDR2 YSYEKL. V lost 4 bases and J 5 bases, leaving 11 bases between the germline ends. CDR3 protein: CASSLHRETGELFF. The CDR3 DNA sequence: TGCGCCAGCAGCCTTCACAGGGAAACCGGGGAGCTGTTTTTT.

The V gene is TRBV7-8, the J gene TRBJ2-4, with 7 positions matching TRBD2. Losses at the gene ends were 4 bases for V and 1 base for J; bases not matched to a gene: 10. The V gene's germline CDR1 is SGHVS and CDR2 FQNEAQ. The CDR3 spans 17 residues. CDR3 bases: TGTGCCAGCAGCTCCCCCGGGAGGTTGGGGGCCAAAAACATTCAGTACTTC. Amino acids: CASSSPGRLGAKNIQYF.

This CDR3 is CASIGWGPNYGYTF. For the CDR3, the DNA is TGTGCCAGCATAGGATGGGGGCCTAACTATGGCTACACCTTC. This chain links TRBV6-1 with TRBJ1-2, with D perhaps TRBD1 (6 bases). This CDR3 region has 14 residues. Germline CDR1 is MNHNS and CDR2 is SASEGT. V lost 7 bases and J 0 bases, leaving 12 bases between the germline ends.

This chain joins TRBV6-1 and TRBJ1-5; D ambiguous. The CDR3 totals 14 residues. V was clipped by 1 base and J by 5 bases, with 9 bases between them. The V gene's germline CDR1 is MNHNS and CDR2 SASEGT. The CDR3 nucleotides are TGTGCCAGCAGTGAAGGACGTTCTCATCAGCCCCAGCATTTT. It specifies CASSEGRSHQPQHF.

The chain combines TRBV4-2 with TRBJ1-2; no definite D call. Germline lookup yields CDR1 LGHNA and CDR2 YNFKEQ. The CDR3 consists of 14 residues. The V end was cut by 0 bases, the J end by 1 base, with 6 bases between. The CDR3: CASSQEAFNYGYTF. The CDR3 region has the DNA TGTGCCAGCAGCCAAGAAGCGTTTAACTATGGCTACACCTTC.

The gene calls are TRBV5-5 and TRBJ2-7; D is possibly TRBD2 (6 bases). V was clipped by 1 base and J by 1 base, with 9 bases between them. The germline CDR1 and CDR2 sequences are SGHKS and YYEKEE (reference sequence). This CDR3 is built from 14 residues. The CDR3 DNA follows: TGTGCCAGCAGCTTGAACGCGGGATCCTACGAGCAGTACTTC. It codes for CASSLNAGSYEQYF.

The V and J genes are TRBV7-8 and TRBJ1-3; D gene uncertain. This CDR3 contains 14 residues. Germline V gene lookup returns CDR1 SGHVS and CDR2 FQNEAQ. Trimming took off 5 bases at V and 1 base at J, with 9 bases between the two ends. CDR3 region: CASSPGLSGNTIYF. The CDR3 region has the DNA TGTGCCAGCAGCCCAGGATTATCTGGAAACACCATATATTTT.

J is TRBJ1-1 and V is TRBV7-3; D is undetermined. Germline loops: CDR1 SGHTA, CDR2 FQGTGA. The CDR3 is 15 amino acids. V was shortened by 2 bases and J by 4 bases, with 14 bases between the two germline ends. CDR3 sequence: CASSLGNLVSTEAFF. As DNA, the CDR3 is TGTGCCAGCAGCTTAGGAAATTTGGTCTCCACTGAAGCTTTCTTT. Full variable domain (remainder filled in from reference TRBV7-3 and TRBJ1-1): GAGVSQTPSNKVTEKGKYVELRCDPISGHTALYWYRQSLGQGPEFLIYFQGTGAADDSGLPNDRFFAVRPEGSVSTLKIQRTERGDSAVYLCASSLGNLVSTEAFFGQGTRLTVV.

The rearrangement uses TRBV4-1 and TRBJ1-1, with D possibly being TRBD1 (5 bases). The germline V gene encodes CDR1 MGHRA and CDR2 YSYEKL. CDR3 length equals 15 residues. Between the trimmed V and J ends, which lost 0 bases and 4 bases, there was a span of 12 bases. DNA for the CDR3: TGCGCCAGCAGCCAAGACTGGGGGAGTAGCACTGAAGCTTTCTTT. This translates into CASSQDWGSSTEAFF.

J is TRBJ1-1 and V is TRBV30, with no clear D. Germline V gene lookup returns CDR1 GTSNPN and CDR2 SVGIG (reference sequence). The CDR3 contains 13 residues. V lost 0 bases and J lost 1, with 6 bases in between. The CDR3: CAWSVLGNTEAFF. The CDR3 nucleotides are TGTGCCTGGAGTGTACTGGGGAACACTGAAGCTTTCTTT.

This chain uses TRBV7-8 with TRBJ1-5; a possible D gene is TRBD1 (5 bases). Deletions cut 0 bases from V and 3 bases from J, with 9 bases between. Germline V lookup: CDR1 SGHVS, CDR2 FQNEAQ. The CDR3 runs 15 residues. The CDR3 protein is CASSLAWDFNQPQHF. DNA for the CDR3: TGTGCCAGCAGCTTAGCGTGGGACTTCAATCAGCCCCAGCATTTT.

The chain combines TRBV6-1 with TRBJ2-5, with D perhaps TRBD1 (6 bases). Between the trimmed V and J ends, which lost 3 bases and 3 bases, there was a span of 11 bases. Germline lookup yields CDR1 MNHNS and CDR2 SASEGT. This CDR3 is built from 14 residues. DNA of the CDR3: TGTGCCAGCAGTGAGCGGACAGCAAAAGAGACCCAGTACTTC. It codes for CASSERTAKETQYF.

This sequence joins TRBV2 and TRBJ1-1; 8 bases fit TRBD1. The CDR3 is 13 residues long. The V and J ends lost 10 bases and 7 bases, in that order; junction bases with no gene match: 11. Germline V lookup: CDR1 SNHLY, CDR2 FYNNEI. The CDR3 DNA is TGTGCCAACCCGGACAGGGCGACCGTTGAAGCTTTCTTT. Its protein product is CANPDRATVEAFF.

The chain is built from TRBV2 and TRBJ1-6, with 7 bases that match TRBD1. The J segment lost 2 bases and the V segment lost 3 bases, leaving 4 bases of the junction unmatched. Germline CDR1 is SNHLY and CDR2 is FYNNEI. This CDR3 has 16 residues. The CDR3: CASSDRGQAYNSPLHF. The CDR3 nucleotides are TGTGCCAGCAGTGACCGAGGACAGGCCTATAATTCACCCCTCCACTTT.

This sequence joins TRBV18 and TRBJ2-3, with 7 bases identical to TRBD1. The CDR3 is made up of 17 amino acids. In germline, CDR1 is KGHSH, CDR2 LQKENI. Trimming took 4 bases from V and 2 from J; bases not matched to a gene: 12. DNA of the CDR3: TGTGCCAGCTCACGAAACTCCCGACAGGGAAACACAGATACGCAGTATTTT. Its translation is CASSRNSRQGNTDTQYF.

Only a few counts were recorded for this clone. At the DNA level, this CDR3 is encoded by other sequences in the same sample as well. V usage is TRBV5-6 and J usage is TRBJ1-1, with 11 nucleotides matching TRBD1. The V and J ends lost 5 bases and 4 bases, in that order; junction bases with no gene match: 4. In germline, CDR1 is SGHDT, CDR2 YYEEEE. There are 14 residues in the CDR3. The CDR3: CASSFGQGATEAFF. DNA of the CDR3: TGTGCCAGCAGTTTCGGACAGGGGGCCACTGAAGCTTTCTTT.

The chain combines TRBV11-1 with TRBJ1-6; D unclear. V shed 1 base and J shed 5 bases, with 6 bases lying between them. Germline values: CDR1 SGHAT, CDR2 FQDESV (reference sequence). The CDR3 loop spans 14 amino acids. CDR3 nucleotide sequence: TGTGCCAGCAGCTTAGGAGTGAATAATTCACCCCTCCACTTT. Translating it yields CASSLGVNNSPLHF.